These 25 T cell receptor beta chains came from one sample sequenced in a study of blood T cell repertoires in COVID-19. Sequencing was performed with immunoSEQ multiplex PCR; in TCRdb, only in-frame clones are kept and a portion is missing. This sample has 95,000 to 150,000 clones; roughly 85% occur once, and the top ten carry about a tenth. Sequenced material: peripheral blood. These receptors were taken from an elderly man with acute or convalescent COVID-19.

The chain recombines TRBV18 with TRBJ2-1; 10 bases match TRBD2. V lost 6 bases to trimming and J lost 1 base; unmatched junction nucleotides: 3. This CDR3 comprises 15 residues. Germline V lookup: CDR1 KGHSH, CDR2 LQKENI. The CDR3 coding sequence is TGTGCCAGCTCTCGTAGCGGGGGGTCCTACAATGAGCAGTTCTTC. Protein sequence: CASSRSGGSYNEQFF. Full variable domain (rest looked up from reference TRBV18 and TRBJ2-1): NAGVMQNPRHLVRRRGQEARLRCSPMKGHSHVYWYRQLPEEGLKFMVYLQKENIIDESGMPKERFSAEFPKEGPSILRIQQVVRGDSAAYFCASSRSGGSYNEQFFGPGTRLTVL.

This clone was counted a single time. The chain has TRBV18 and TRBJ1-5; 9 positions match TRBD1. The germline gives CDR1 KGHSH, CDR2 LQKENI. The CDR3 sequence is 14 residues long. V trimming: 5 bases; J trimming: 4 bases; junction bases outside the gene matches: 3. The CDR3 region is CASSRGQGNQPQHF. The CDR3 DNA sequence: TGTGCCAGCTCAAGGGGACAGGGTAATCAGCCCCAGCATTTT.

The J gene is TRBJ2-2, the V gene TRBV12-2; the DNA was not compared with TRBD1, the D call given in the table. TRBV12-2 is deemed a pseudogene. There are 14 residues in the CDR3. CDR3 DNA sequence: TGTGCAAGTCGCTTGGGCTTGAACACCGGGGAGCTGTTTTTT. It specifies CASRLGLNTGELFF.

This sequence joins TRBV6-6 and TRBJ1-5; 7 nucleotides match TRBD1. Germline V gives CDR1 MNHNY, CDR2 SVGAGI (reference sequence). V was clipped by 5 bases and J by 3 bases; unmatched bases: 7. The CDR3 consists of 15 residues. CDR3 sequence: CASSGAQGDNQPQHF. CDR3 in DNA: TGTGCCAGCAGTGGCGCGCAGGGGGACAATCAGCCCCAGCATTTT.

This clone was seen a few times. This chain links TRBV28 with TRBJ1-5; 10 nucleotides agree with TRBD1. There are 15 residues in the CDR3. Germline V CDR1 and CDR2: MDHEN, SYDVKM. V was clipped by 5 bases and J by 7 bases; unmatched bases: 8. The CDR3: CASSPLGQGGQPQHF. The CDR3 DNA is TGTGCCAGCAGTCCCCTCGGACAGGGGGGACAGCCCCAGCATTTT.

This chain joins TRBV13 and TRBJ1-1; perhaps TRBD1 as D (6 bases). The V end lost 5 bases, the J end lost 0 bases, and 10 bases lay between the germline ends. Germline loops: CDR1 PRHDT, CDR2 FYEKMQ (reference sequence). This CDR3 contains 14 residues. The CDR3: CASSPGQMNTEAFF. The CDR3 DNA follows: TGTGCCAGCAGCCCCGGACAGATGAACACTGAAGCTTTCTTT.

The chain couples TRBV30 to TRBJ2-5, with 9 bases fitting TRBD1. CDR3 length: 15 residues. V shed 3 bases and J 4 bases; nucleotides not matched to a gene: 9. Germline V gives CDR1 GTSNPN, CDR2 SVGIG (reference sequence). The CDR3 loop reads CAWRPGQGKLETQYF. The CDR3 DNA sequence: TGTGCCTGGAGGCCCGGACAGGGGAAACTAGAGACCCAGTACTTC. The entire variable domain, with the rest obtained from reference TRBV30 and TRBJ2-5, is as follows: SQTIHQWPATLVQPVGSPLSLECTVEGTSNPNLYWYRQAAGRGLQLLFYSVGIGQISSEVPQNLSASRPQDRQFILSSKKLLLSDSGFYLCAWRPGQGKLETQYFGPGTRLLVL.

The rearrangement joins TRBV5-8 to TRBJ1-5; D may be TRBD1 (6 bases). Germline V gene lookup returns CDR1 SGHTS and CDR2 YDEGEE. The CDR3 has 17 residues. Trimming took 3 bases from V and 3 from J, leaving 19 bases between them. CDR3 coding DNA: TGTGCCAGCAGCTCAACCCAAACAGGGACCCACAATCAGCCCCAGCATTTT. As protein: CASSSTQTGTHNQPQHF. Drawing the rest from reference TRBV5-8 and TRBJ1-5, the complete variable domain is EAGVTQSPTHLIKTRGQQATLRCSPISGHTSVYWYQQALGLGLQFLLWYDEGEERNRGNFPPRFSGRQFPNYSSELNVNALELEDSALYLCASSSTQTGTHNQPQHFGDGTRLSIL.

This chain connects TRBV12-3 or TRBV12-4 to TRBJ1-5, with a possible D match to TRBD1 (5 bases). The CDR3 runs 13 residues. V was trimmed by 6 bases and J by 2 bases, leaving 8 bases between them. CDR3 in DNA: TGTGCCAGCAGCCTCAGGGGCAATCAGCCCCAGCATTTT. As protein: CASSLRGNQPQHF.

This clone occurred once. The CDR3 nucleotides read TGCAGAATAGGGGGAAGAACTGAAGCTTTCTTT. This codes for CRIGGRTEAFF. The V and J genes are TRBV20-1 and TRBJ1-1, with D perhaps matching TRBD1 (6 bases). This CDR3 spans 11 amino acids. Germline lookup yields CDR1 DFQATT and CDR2 SNEGSKA (reference sequence).

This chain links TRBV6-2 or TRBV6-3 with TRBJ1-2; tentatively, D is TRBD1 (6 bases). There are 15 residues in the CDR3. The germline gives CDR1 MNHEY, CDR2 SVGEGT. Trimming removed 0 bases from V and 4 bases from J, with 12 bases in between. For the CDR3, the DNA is TGTGCCAGCAGTTACTCTTCGGACAGCCCCTATGGCTACACCTTC. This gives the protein CASSYSSDSPYGYTF.

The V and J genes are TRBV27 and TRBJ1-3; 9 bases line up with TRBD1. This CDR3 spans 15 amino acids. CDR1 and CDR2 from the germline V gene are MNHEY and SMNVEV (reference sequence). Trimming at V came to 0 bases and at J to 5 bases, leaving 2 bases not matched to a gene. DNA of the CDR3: TGTGCCAGCAGTTTATCGGGGACAGGGAGAAACACCATATATTTT. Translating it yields CASSLSGTGRNTIYF.

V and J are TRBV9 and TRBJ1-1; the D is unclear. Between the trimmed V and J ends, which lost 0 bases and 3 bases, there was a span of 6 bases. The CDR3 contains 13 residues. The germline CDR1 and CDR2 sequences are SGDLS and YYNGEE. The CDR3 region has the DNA TGTGCCAGCAGCGTAGAACTTTACACTGAAGCTTTCTTT. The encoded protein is CASSVELYTEAFF.

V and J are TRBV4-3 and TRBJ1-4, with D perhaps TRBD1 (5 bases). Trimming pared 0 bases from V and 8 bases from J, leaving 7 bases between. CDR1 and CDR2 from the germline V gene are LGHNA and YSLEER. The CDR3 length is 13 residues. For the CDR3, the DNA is TGCGCCAGCAGCCAAGAACGGGGGGAAAAACTGTTTTTT. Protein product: CASSQERGEKLFF.

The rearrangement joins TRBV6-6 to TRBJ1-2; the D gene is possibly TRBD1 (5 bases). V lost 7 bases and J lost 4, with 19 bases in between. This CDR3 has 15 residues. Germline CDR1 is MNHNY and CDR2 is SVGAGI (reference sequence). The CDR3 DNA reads TGTGCCAGCACCCCCCCTGCGGGGCAGGCCTATGGCTACACCTTC. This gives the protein CASTPPAGQAYGYTF.

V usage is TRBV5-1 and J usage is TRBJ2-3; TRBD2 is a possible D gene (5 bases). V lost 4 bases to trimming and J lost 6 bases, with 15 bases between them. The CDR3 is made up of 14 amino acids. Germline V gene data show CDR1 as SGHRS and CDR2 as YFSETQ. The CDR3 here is CASSERLRVDTQYF. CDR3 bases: TGCGCCAGCAGCGAGAGATTGCGGGTGGATACGCAGTATTTT.

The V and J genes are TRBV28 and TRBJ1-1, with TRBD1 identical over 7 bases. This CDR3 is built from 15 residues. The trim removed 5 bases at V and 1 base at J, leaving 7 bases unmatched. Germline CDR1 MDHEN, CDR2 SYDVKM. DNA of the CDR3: TGTGCCAGCAGTACACGGGACAGAGGGAACACTGAAGCTTTCTTT. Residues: CASSTRDRGNTEAFF.

CDR3 sequence reads: CASSQDGTGTGYTF. The CDR3 DNA sequence: TGTGCCAGCAGCCAAGATGGGACAGGGACCGGCTACACCTTC. The chain employs TRBV3-1 (or the pseudogene TRBV3-2) and TRBJ1-2; TRBD1 matches 9 bases. Trimming took 0 bases from V and 8 from J; bases not matched to a gene: 4. This CDR3 is 14 amino acids long. In germline, CDR1 is LGHDT, CDR2 YNNKEL (reference sequence).

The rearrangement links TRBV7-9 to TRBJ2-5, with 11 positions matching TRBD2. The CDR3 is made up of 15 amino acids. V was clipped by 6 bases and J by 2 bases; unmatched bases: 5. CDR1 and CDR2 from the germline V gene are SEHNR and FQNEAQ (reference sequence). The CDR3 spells CASSRLAGIQETQYF. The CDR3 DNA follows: TGTGCCAGCAGTCGACTAGCGGGGATTCAAGAGACCCAGTACTTC.

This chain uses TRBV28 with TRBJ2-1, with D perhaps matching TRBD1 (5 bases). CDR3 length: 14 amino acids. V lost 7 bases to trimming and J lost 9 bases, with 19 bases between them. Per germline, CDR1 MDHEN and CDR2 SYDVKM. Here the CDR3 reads CASKWGRSSGEQFF. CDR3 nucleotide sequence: TGTGCCAGCAAGTGGGGCAGGTCCTCTGGTGAGCAGTTCTTC.

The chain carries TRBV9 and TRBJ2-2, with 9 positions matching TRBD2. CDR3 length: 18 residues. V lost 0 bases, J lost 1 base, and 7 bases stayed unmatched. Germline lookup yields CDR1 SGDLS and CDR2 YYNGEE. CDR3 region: CASSVAGVTSGNTGELFF. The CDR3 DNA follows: TGTGCCAGCAGCGTAGCGGGGGTGACTAGCGGGAACACCGGGGAGCTGTTTTTT.

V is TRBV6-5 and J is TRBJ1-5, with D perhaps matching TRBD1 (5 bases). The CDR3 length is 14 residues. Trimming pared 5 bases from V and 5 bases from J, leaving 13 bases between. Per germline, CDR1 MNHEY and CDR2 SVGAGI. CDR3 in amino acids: CASSNLGGDQPQHF. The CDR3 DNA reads TGTGCCAGCAGTAACCTCGGAGGGGATCAGCCCCAGCATTTT.

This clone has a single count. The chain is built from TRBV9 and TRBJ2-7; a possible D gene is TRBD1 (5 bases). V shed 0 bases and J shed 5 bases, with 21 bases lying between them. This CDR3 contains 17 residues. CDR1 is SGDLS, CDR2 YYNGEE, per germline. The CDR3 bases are TGTGCCAGCAGCGTAGGGGTTGGGCAGGGTTTATTTCACGAGCAGTACTTC. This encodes CASSVGVGQGLFHEQYF.

This chain's CDR3 is CASGKEPSGGVLRVTQYF. As DNA, the CDR3 is TGTGCCAGCGGAAAAGAGCCTAGCGGGGGGGTGCTACGGGTGACCCAGTACTTC. This chain uses TRBV2 with TRBJ2-5, with 12 nucleotides matching TRBD2. Trimming took 8 bases from V and 7 from J; bases not matched to a gene: 20. Germline CDR1 reads SNHLY; CDR2 reads FYNNEI. The CDR3 has 18 residues.

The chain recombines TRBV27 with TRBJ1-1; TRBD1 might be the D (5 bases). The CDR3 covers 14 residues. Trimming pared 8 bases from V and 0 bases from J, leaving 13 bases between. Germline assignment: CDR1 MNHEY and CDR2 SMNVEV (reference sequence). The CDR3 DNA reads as TGTGCCAGCGGCCTGACAGCCATGAACACTGAAGCTTTCTTT. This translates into CASGLTAMNTEAFF.